This T cell receptor (beta chain) came from a study of T cells after yellow fever vaccination. Study as a whole: Fractions with few cells were prepared using SMART-Seq v4 Ultra Low Input.

Germline values: CDR1 SQVTM, CDR2 ANQGSEA. Trimming shortened V by 3 bases and J by 7 bases, and 13 bases separated the two germline ends. The length of the CDR3 is 12 residues. In its sample, this clonotype was seen many times. A single record per CDR3 protein comes from TCRdb applying MiXCR to the 5' RACE reads. Of tens of thousands of distinct CDR3 sequences listed, over 6.5% were seen once; the top ten hold roughly 35%. This clonotype was obtained from a man aged 18 to 29 who received the YFV17D yellow fever vaccine. Sequencing used CD8+ T cells sorted from PBMCs, obtained about 41 days after the first yellow fever vaccination. This chain connects TRBV29-1 to TRBJ2-7, with D hard to call. This CDR3 reads CSVDGSAEEQYF. Written as DNA, the CDR3 is TGCAGCGTTGACGGATCCGCCGAGGAGCAGTACTTC.